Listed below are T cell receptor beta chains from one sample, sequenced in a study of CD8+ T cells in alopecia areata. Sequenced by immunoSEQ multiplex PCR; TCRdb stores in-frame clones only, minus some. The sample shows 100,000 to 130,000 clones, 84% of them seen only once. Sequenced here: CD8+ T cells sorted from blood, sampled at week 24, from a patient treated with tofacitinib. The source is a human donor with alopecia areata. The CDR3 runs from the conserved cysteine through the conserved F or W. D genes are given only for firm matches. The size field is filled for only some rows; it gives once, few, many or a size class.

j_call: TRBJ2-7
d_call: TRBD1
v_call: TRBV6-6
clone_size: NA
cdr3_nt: TGTGCCAGCAGACCTTTTAGGGACAGGCTCTCCTACGAGCAGTACTTC
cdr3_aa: CASRPFRDRLSYEQYF

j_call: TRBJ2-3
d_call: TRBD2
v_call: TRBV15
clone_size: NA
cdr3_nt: TGTGCCACCAGCAGAGGACTAGCGGGCACAGATACGCAGTATTTT
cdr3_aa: CATSRGLAGTDTQYF

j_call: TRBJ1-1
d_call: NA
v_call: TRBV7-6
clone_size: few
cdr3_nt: TGTGCCAGCAGCCCCACAGTAAACACTGAAGCTTTCTTT
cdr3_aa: CASSPTVNTEAFF

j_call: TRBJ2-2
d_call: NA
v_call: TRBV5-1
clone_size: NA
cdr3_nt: TGCGCCAGCAGCTTGGGGCAGGGCGTAGGCACCGGGGAGCTGTTTTTT
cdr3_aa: CASSLGQGVGTGELFF

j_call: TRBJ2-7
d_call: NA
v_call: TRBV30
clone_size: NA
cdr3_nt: TGTGCCTGGGCACCTTATGGGGTCCACGAGCAGTACTTC
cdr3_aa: CAWAPYGVHEQYF

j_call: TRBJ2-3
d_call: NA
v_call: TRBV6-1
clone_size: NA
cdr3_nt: TGTGCCAGCAGTGAGGTCGGGGGTAGCACAGATACGCAGTATTTT
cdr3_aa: CASSEVGGSTDTQYF

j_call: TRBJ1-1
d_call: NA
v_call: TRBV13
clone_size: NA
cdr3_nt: TGTGCCAGCAGCTTAGGTGCAGGGTGGAACACTGAAGCTTTCTTT
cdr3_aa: CASSLGAGWNTEAFF

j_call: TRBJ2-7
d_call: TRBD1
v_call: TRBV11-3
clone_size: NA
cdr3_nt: TGTGCCAGCAGCTGGGGACAGGACACCTACGAGCAGTACTTC
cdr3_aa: CASSWGQDTYEQYF

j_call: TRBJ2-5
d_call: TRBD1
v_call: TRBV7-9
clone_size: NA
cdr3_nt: TGTGCCAGCAGCCCTCACGAGGGGACAGGCCGGTTGGAGACCCAGTACTTC
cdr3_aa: CASSPHEGTGRLETQYF

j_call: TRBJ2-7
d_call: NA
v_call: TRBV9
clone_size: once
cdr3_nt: TGTGCCAGCAGCGTAGGATCAGGGTTCTCCTACGAGCAGTACTTC
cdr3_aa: CASSVGSGFSYEQYF